These 15 T cell receptor beta chains came from one sample sequenced in a study of early T cells in non-severe SARS-CoV-2 infection. TCRdb itself ran the 5' RACE reads through MiXCR, one entry per CDR3 protein. The table lists 28,000 or so distinct CDR3 sequences, under 5% of them singletons. The sample taken for sequencing was whole blood. The receptor set was obtained from an adult who was a healthcare worker with PCR-confirmed SARS-CoV-2 infection or an uninfected control (not recorded which).

This clonotype was detected ten times or more. The genes are TRBV5-1 and TRBJ1-4; TRBD1 matches at 8 bases. Germline V gives CDR1 SGHRS, CDR2 YFSETQ. This CDR3 has 18 residues. The trim removed 4 bases at V and 2 bases at J, leaving 13 bases unmatched. The CDR3 here is CASSVGLGQDRTNEKLFF. The DNA of the CDR3 is TGCGCCAGCAGCGTCGGATTGGGACAGGATCGGACTAATGAAAAACTGTTTTTT.

This clonotype was counted ten times or more. This sequence joins TRBV24-1 and TRBJ1-5; TRBD1 might be the D (5 bases). CDR1 is KGHDR, CDR2 SFDVKD, per germline. V was pared by 0 bases and J by 1 base, with 15 bases between. The CDR3 extends over 18 amino acids. The CDR3 bases are TGTGCCACCAGTGATTTGTACCAGGGTAAGGAGAGCAATCAGCCCCAGCATTTT. Its translation: CATSDLYQGKESNQPQHF.

This chain uses TRBV7-9 with TRBJ1-2; maybe TRBD1 (6 bases). CDR3 length: 15 residues. The ends were cut back, 5 bases at V and 1 base at J, with 14 bases in the middle. CDR1 is SEHNR and CDR2 is FQNEAQ in the germline V gene (reference sequence). The chain's CDR3 is CASSGAGVDNYGYTF. The CDR3 DNA reads as TGTGCCAGCAGCGGAGCAGGGGTTGATAACTATGGCTACACCTTC.

Many counts were recorded for this clonotype. The gene calls are TRBV20-1 and TRBJ2-1, with 12 bases identical to TRBD2. There are 15 residues in the CDR3. Germline trimming cut 5 bases from V and 7 bases from J; bases unmatched to any gene: 9. The germline V gene encodes CDR1 DFQATT and CDR2 SNEGSKA (reference sequence). CDR3 in amino acids: CSAPSGRASGNEQFF. CDR3 nucleotides: TGCAGTGCTCCTAGCGGGAGGGCCAGTGGGAATGAGCAGTTCTTC.

The V gene is TRBV9, the J gene TRBJ2-7; D remains unclear. CDR1 is SGDLS, CDR2 YYNGEE, per germline. Trimming removed 0 bases from V and 2 bases from J, with 9 bases in between. CDR3 length: 14 amino acids. The chain's CDR3 is CASSVDLRAYEQYF. CDR3 in DNA: TGTGCCAGCAGCGTAGATCTCCGGGCCTACGAGCAGTACTTC.

Ten or more counts support this clonotype. V gene TRBV18 combines with J gene TRBJ1-5; D may be TRBD1 (6 bases). The CDR3 runs to 13 residues. V lost 5 bases to trimming and J lost 6 bases, with 11 bases between them. Germline values: CDR1 KGHSH, CDR2 LQKENI. CDR3 coding DNA: TGTGCCAGCTCAGGCGAAGGGGGTCAGCCCCAGCATTTT. Its protein product is CASSGEGGQPQHF.

This clonotype was seen repeatedly, ten times or more. The chain couples TRBV30 to TRBJ1-1; D remains ambiguous. This CDR3 is built from 12 residues. Germline-derived CDR1 and CDR2 are GTSNPN and SVGIG (reference sequence). Trimming shortened V by 4 bases and J by 5 bases, and 11 bases separated the two germline ends. The CDR3 region has the DNA TGTGCCTGGACCAACAGTGGGACTGAAGCTTTCTTT. Translating it yields CAWTNSGTEAFF. The complete variable domain, with remaining parts taken from reference TRBV30 and TRBJ1-1, reads SQTIHQWPATLVQPVGSPLSLECTVEGTSNPNLYWYRQAAGRGLQLLFYSVGIGQISSEVPQNLSASRPQDRQFILSSKKLLLSDSGFYLCAWTNSGTEAFFGQGTRLTVV.

This clonotype appeared many times. This chain uses TRBV4-2 with TRBJ2-3; no definite D call. Trimming pared 0 bases from V and 4 bases from J, leaving 5 bases between. Germline V gene data show CDR1 as LGHNA and CDR2 as YNFKEQ. There are 13 residues in the CDR3. CDR3 sequence (DNA): TGTGCCAGCAGCCAAGACCCACCAGATACGCAGTATTTT. Translated, it gives CASSQDPPDTQYF.

This clonotype was counted ten times or more. CDR3 sequence: CAWSAGARGVFEETQYF. CDR3 nucleotide sequence: TGTGCCTGGAGCGCGGGGGCGCGGGGGGTGTTCGAAGAGACCCAGTACTTC. The chain combines TRBV30 with TRBJ2-5, with TRBD2 matching over 8 bases. V trimming: 3 bases; J trimming: 3 bases; junction bases outside the gene matches: 15. The CDR3 extends over 17 amino acids. CDR1 is GTSNPN, CDR2 SVGIG, per germline (reference sequence).

This clonotype was seen at least ten times. The genes are TRBV7-2 and TRBJ2-3, with D possibly being TRBD2 (6 bases). Germline CDR1 is SGHTA and CDR2 is FQGNSA. Trimming pared 2 bases from V and 2 bases from J, leaving 11 bases between. There are 15 residues in the CDR3. The CDR3 region is CASSLSGTYTDTQYF. CDR3 DNA: TGTGCCAGCAGCTTATCCGGGACTTACACAGATACGCAGTATTTT.

V and J are TRBV19 and TRBJ2-1; 14 positions agree with TRBD2. The CDR3 is made up of 13 amino acids. The ends lost 10 bases at V and 9 bases at J; junction bases unmatched: 5. Germline CDR1 is LNHDA and CDR2 is SQIVND (reference sequence). CDR3 DNA: TGTGCCACCTCCGGACTAGCGGGAGGTGAGCAGTTCTTC. It codes for CATSGLAGGEQFF.

This clonotype was observed at least ten times. The chain is built from TRBV5-5 and TRBJ2-1; D is ambiguous. CDR3 length: 15 residues. The V end was cut by 0 bases, the J end by 5 bases, with 12 bases between. CDR1 is SGHKS and CDR2 is YYEKEE in the germline V gene (reference sequence). CDR3 sequence: CASSLGPAANNEQFF. CDR3 coding DNA: TGTGCCAGCAGCTTGGGGCCGGCGGCAAACAATGAGCAGTTCTTC.

This clonotype occurred many times. J is TRBJ2-7 and V is TRBV5-6; D may be TRBD2 (6 bases). The germline CDR1 and CDR2 sequences are SGHDT and YYEEEE. This CDR3 has 14 amino acids. V lost 4 bases and J 5 bases, leaving 16 bases between the germline ends. The CDR3, as DNA: TGTGCCAGCAGCCAGTTTCTAGCGAATGACGAGCAGTACTTC. Protein sequence: CASSQFLANDEQYF. Complete variable domain (other parts from reference TRBV5-6 and TRBJ2-7): DAGVTQSPTHLIKTRGQQVTLRCSPKSGHDTVSWYQQALGQGPQFIFQYYEEEERQRGNFPDRFSGHQFPNYSSELNVNALLLGDSALYLCASSQFLANDEQYFGPGTRLTVT.

This clonotype occurred many times. The chain joins TRBV20-1 to TRBJ1-1, with D perhaps matching TRBD1 (5 bases). CDR1 is DFQATT, CDR2 SNEGSKA, per germline (reference sequence). The CDR3 consists of 12 residues. CDR3 residues: CGGTPLVGEAFF. CDR3 bases: TGCGGGGGGACCCCCCTCGTGGGTGAAGCTTTCTTT.

This clonotype was seen many times. The chain couples TRBV11-3 to TRBJ2-1; D unclear. Germline V gene sequence: CDR1 SGHNT, CDR2 YENEEA. Trimming removed 0 bases at V and 5 bases at J, with 11 bases between. The CDR3 totals 15 residues. The CDR3 bases are TGTGCCAGCAGCTTAGATGGGATTCCTGACAATGAGCAGTTCTTC. This sequence encodes CASSLDGIPDNEQFF.